This is a list of T cell receptor beta chains from one sample in a study of T cell responses to AZD1222 COVID-19 vaccine. Sequencing used immunoSEQ multiplex PCR; TCRdb keeps in-frame clones, though not all of them. This table holds about 150,000 clones, 80% to 95% found once. This material consisted of peripheral blood, taken 28 days after the second AZD1222 dose. The receptors come from an adult who received the AZD1222 COVID-19 vaccine. Both conserved end residues are part of each CDR3. A D gene is named only where the DNA matches it firmly. Expanded clones get a size class; other rows say once, few or many, or leave the size out.

D: .
J: TRBJ1-4
size: .
V: TRBV15
DNA: TGTGCCACTACAGGGAATACTAATGAAAAACTGTTTTTT
CDR3: CATTGNTNEKLFF

D: .
J: TRBJ1-1
size: .
V: TRBV9
DNA: TGTGCCAGCAGCGTAAGTTGGACAGACACTGAAGCTTTCTTT
CDR3: CASSVSWTDTEAFF

D: .
J: TRBJ2-2
size: .
V: TRBV11-3
DNA: TGTGCCAGCAGGGGATTACAGAACACCGGGGAGCTGTTTTTT
CDR3: CASRGLQNTGELFF

D: .
J: TRBJ1-2
size: .
V: TRBV28
DNA: TGTGCCAGCAGTTCTCACTCACCTAACTATGGCTACACCTTC
CDR3: CASSSHSPNYGYTF

D: TRBD1
J: TRBJ2-2
size: .
V: TRBV7-3
DNA: TGTGCCAGCAGCCTTCCCGGGACAGGGGAGTCCGGGGAGCTGTTTTTT
CDR3: CASSLPGTGESGELFF

D: .
J: TRBJ1-6
size: .
V: TRBV30
DNA: TGTGCCTGGAAGGAGCTCTATAATTCACCCCTCCACTTT
CDR3: CAWKELYNSPLHF

D: .
J: TRBJ2-7
size: once
V: TRBV5-3
DNA: TGTGCCAGAAGCTCAACTATCTCCTACGAGCAGTACTTC
CDR3: CARSSTISYEQYF

D: TRBD2
J: TRBJ2-2
size: few
V: TRBV3-1/TRBV3-2
DNA: TGTGCCAGCAGTAAAAGAACTAGCGGGAGGGCGCCCGGGGAGCTGTTTTTT
CDR3: CASSKRTSGRAPGELFF

D: .
J: TRBJ1-2
size: .
V: TRBV5-4
DNA: TGTGCCAGCAGCTTGGCTCCGGGACAAACTAACTATGGCTACACCTTC
CDR3: CASSLAPGQTNYGYTF

D: .
J: TRBJ1-5
size: once
V: TRBV11-2
DNA: TGTGCCAGCAGCTTAGGATCGAATCAGCCCCAGCATTTT
CDR3: CASSLGSNQPQHF

D: TRBD2
J: TRBJ2-3
size: .
V: TRBV5-6
DNA: TGTGCCAGCAGCTTGGCCACGGCGGGAGGGCCCCCAGATACGCAGTATTTT
CDR3: CASSLATAGGPPDTQYF

D: .
J: TRBJ2-7
size: .
V: TRBV10-2
DNA: TGCGCCAGCAGATCTAGCTCCTACGAGCAGTACTTC
CDR3: CASRSSSYEQYF

D: TRBD2
J: TRBJ2-7
size: .
V: TRBV19
DNA: TGTGCCAGTAGTTCAATAGCGGGAGTCAGGTACGAGCAGTACTTC
CDR3: CASSSIAGVRYEQYF

D: .
J: TRBJ2-1
size: .
V: TRBV14
DNA: TGTGCCAGCAGCCGCAGGTCCGGAAACAATGAGCAGTTCTTC
CDR3: CASSRRSGNNEQFF

D: .
J: TRBJ2-3
size: once
V: TRBV7-9
DNA: TGTGCCAGCAGCGCCGCCGGGAGTTTGGATACGCAGTATTTT
CDR3: CASSAAGSLDTQYF

D: .
J: TRBJ2-1
size: .
V: TRBV7-7
DNA: TGTGCTAGCAGCTTAGACACAAGCAATGAGCAGTTCTTC
CDR3: CASSLDTSNEQFF

D: .
J: TRBJ1-4
size: .
V: TRBV9
DNA: TGTGCCAGCAGCACAAGACAAGGGATAAATGAAAAACTGTTTTTT
CDR3: CASSTRQGINEKLFF

D: .
J: TRBJ2-5
size: .
V: TRBV5-5
DNA: TGTGCCAGCAGCCAGCAAGAGACCCAGTACTTC
CDR3: CASSQQETQYF

D: .
J: TRBJ1-1
size: .
V: TRBV2
DNA: TGTGCCAGCAGTGAATTCGGTGGCGTTGTTCAGGCTTTCTTT
CDR3: CASSEFGGVVQAFF

D: .
J: TRBJ1-1
size: .
V: TRBV9
DNA: TGTGCCAGCAGCGCAGGGAGCACTGAAGCTTTCTTT
CDR3: CASSAGSTEAFF

D: TRBD1
J: TRBJ1-1
size: .
V: TRBV11-3
DNA: TGTGCCAGCAGCCCACGACAGGGGGAATATATGAACACTGAAGCTTTCTTT
CDR3: CASSPRQGEYMNTEAFF

D: TRBD2
J: TRBJ2-1
size: .
V: TRBV5-1
DNA: TGCGCCAGCAGCTTGATCAGCGGGGTCTCCTACAATGAGCAGTTCTTC
CDR3: CASSLISGVSYNEQFF

D: .
J: TRBJ2-7
size: once
V: TRBV6-5
DNA: TGTGCCAGCAGGATAGTCTCAGGCTCCTACGAGCAGTACTTC
CDR3: CASRIVSGSYEQYF

D: TRBD1
J: TRBJ2-7
size: .
V: TRBV7-8
DNA: TGTGCCAGCAGCGGCCGGGACAGGGGTTCCTACGAGCAGTACTTC
CDR3: CASSGRDRGSYEQYF

D: .
J: TRBJ2-7
size: .
V: TRBV7-2
DNA: TGTGCCAGCAGCCTACAGGCCTCAAGCTCCTACGAGCAGTACTTC
CDR3: CASSLQASSSYEQYF

D: .
J: TRBJ2-5
size: .
V: TRBV4-3
DNA: TGCGCCAGCAGCCAAGATTGGGGAAGCGAGACCCAGTACTTC
CDR3: CASSQDWGSETQYF

D: .
J: TRBJ2-3
size: once
V: TRBV6-5
DNA: TGTGCCAGCAGTTGGGTCCCACTCGGAGGCACAGATACGCAGTATTTT
CDR3: CASSWVPLGGTDTQYF

D: TRBD2
J: TRBJ2-1
size: .
V: TRBV19
DNA: TGTGCCAGTAGTATAATGGCTAGCGGGAGACCAAATGAGCAGTTCTTC
CDR3: CASSIMASGRPNEQFF

D: TRBD1
J: TRBJ2-7
size: .
V: TRBV27
DNA: TGTGCCAGCGCGGGACAGGGACCCTACGAGCAGTACTTC
CDR3: CASAGQGPYEQYF

D: TRBD1
J: TRBJ1-6
size: .
V: TRBV5-4
DNA: TGTGCCAGCAGATTAGGACAGGCCCTCCACTTT
CDR3: CASRLGQALHF

D: .
J: TRBJ1-2
size: few
V: TRBV29-1
DNA: TGCAGCGTTGCGGATTCGCTGGTCTATGGCTACACCTTC
CDR3: CSVADSLVYGYTF

D: TRBD2
J: TRBJ2-1
size: .
V: TRBV28
DNA: TGTGCCAGCAGTCCCCCTGGACTAGCGGTTAACAATGAGCATTTCTTC
CDR3: CASSPPGLAVNNEHFF

D: TRBD2
J: TRBJ2-1
size: .
V: TRBV30
DNA: TGTGCCTGGAGTGTACTGACTAGCGGGAGTGAGCAGTTCTTC
CDR3: CAWSVLTSGSEQFF

D: TRBD1
J: TRBJ2-1
size: .
V: TRBV19
DNA: TGTGCCAGTAGTATCCCCGACAGGGTGAGATACAATGAGCAGTTCTTC
CDR3: CASSIPDRVRYNEQFF

D: .
J: TRBJ2-2
size: .
V: TRBV7-2
DNA: TGTGCCAGCAGCTTAGAGTTGGTCGGGGAGCTGTTTTTT
CDR3: CASSLELVGELFF

D: TRBD2
J: TRBJ2-1
size: .
V: TRBV3-1/TRBV3-2
DNA: TGTGCCAGCAGCCAATCCTCTAGCGGGAGCGGTTACAATGAGCAGTTCTTC
CDR3: CASSQSSSGSGYNEQFF

D: TRBD1
J: TRBJ1-2
size: .
V: TRBV27
DNA: TGTGCCACCTCCCGGGACAGGGGTAGGGGCTACACCTTC
CDR3: CATSRDRGRGYTF